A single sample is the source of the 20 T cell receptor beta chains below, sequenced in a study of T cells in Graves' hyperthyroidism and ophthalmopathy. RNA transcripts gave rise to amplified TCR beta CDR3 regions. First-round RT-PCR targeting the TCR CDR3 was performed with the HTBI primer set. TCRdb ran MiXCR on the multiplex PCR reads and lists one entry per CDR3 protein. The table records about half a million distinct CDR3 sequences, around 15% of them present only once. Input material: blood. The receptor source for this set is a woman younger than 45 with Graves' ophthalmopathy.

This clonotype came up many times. The DNA for the CDR3 is TGTGCCAGCAGCTTATACGGGAAAAGGGTTGAGCAGTTCTTC. Translation: CASSLYGKRVEQFF. This chain connects TRBV7-2 to TRBJ2-1; the D gene is possibly TRBD2 (5 bases). Trimming shortened V by 2 bases and J by 9 bases, and 14 bases separated the two germline ends. The V gene's germline CDR1 is SGHTA and CDR2 FQGNSA. The CDR3 has 14 residues.

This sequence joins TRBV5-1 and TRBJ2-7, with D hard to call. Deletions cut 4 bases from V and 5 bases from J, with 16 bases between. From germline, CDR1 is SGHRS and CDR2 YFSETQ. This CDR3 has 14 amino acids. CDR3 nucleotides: TGCGCCAGCAGCCACACTCAAAAAGCTCACGAGCAGTACTTC. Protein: CASSHTQKAHEQYF.

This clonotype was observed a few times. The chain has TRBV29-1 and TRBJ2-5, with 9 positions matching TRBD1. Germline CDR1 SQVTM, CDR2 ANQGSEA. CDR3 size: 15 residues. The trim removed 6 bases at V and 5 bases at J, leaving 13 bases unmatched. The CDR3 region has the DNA TGCAGCGTAGATAAGGGACAGGGTGAGGCCGAGACCCAGTACTTC. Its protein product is CSVDKGQGEAETQYF.

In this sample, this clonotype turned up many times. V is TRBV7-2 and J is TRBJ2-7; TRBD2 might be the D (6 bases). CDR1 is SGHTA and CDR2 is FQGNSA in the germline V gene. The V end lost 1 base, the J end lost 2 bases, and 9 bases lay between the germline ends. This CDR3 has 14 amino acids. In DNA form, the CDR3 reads TGTGCCAGCAGCTTAGAGCGGGCCACCTACGAGCAGTACTTC. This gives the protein CASSLERATYEQYF.

The CDR3 DNA reads as TGTGCCAGCAGTTTAGGCAGGGGATTTGGAAACACCATATATTTT. Its protein product is CASSLGRGFGNTIYF. The V call is TRBV28, the J call TRBJ1-3; weak D call: TRBD1 (6 bases). Per germline, CDR1 MDHEN and CDR2 SYDVKM. CDR3 length: 15 amino acids. Trimming took off 2 bases at V and 3 bases at J, with 11 bases between the two ends.

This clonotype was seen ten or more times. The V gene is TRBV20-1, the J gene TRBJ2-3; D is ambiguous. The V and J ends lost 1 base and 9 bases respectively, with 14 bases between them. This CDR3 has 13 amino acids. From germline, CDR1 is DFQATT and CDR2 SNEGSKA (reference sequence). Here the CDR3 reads CSARGIGIGTQYF. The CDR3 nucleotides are TGCAGTGCTAGAGGGATAGGGATAGGGACGCAGTATTTT.

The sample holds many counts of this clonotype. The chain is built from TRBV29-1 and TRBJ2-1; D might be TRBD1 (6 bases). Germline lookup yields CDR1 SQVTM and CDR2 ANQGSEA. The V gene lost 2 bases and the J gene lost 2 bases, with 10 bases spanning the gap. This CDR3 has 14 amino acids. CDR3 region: CSVERGSTYNEQFF. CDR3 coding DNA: TGCAGCGTTGAAAGGGGGAGTACCTACAATGAGCAGTTCTTC.

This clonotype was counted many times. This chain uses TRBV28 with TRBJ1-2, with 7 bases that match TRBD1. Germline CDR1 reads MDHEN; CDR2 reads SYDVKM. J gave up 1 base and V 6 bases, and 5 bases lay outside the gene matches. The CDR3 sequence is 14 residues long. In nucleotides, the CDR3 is TGTGCCAGCAGGGGGGACAGCCTTAACTATGGCTACACCTTC. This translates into CASRGDSLNYGYTF.

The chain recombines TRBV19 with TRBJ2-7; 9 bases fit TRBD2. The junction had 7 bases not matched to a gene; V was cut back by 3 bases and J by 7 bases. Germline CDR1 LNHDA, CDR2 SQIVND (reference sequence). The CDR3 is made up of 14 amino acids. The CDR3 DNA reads TGTGCCAGTAGTATTAGGGCGGGAGGGGGTGAGCAGTACTTC. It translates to CASSIRAGGGEQYF.

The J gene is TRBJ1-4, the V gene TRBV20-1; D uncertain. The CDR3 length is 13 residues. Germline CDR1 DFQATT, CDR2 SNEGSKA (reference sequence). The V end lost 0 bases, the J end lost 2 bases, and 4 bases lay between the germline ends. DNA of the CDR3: TGCAGTGCTAGAGAGCATACTAATGAAAAACTGTTTTTT. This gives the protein CSAREHTNEKLFF.

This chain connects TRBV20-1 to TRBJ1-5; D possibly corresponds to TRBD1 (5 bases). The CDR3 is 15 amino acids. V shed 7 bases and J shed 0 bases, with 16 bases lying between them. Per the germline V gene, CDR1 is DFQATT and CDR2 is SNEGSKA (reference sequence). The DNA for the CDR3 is TGCAGTGTTCTGGGACGAAATAATAGCAATCAGCCCCAGCATTTT. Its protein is CSVLGRNNSNQPQHF.

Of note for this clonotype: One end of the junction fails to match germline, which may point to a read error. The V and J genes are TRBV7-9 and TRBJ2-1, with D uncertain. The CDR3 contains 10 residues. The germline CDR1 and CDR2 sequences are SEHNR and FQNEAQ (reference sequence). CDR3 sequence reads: CARSLHEQFF. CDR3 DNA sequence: TGTGCCAGGAGCTTACACGAGCAGTTCTTC.

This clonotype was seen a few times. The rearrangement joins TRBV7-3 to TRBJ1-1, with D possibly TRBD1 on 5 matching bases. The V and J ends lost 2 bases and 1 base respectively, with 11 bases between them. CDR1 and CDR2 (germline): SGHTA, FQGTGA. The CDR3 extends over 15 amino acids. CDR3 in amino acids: CASSLDPGTNTEAFF. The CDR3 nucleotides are TGTGCCAGCAGCTTAGACCCGGGGACGAACACTGAAGCTTTCTTT. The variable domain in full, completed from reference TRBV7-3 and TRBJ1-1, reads GAGVSQTPSNKVTEKGKYVELRCDPISGHTALYWYRQSLGQGPEFLIYFQGTGAADDSGLPNDRFFAVRPEGSVSTLKIQRTERGDSAVYLCASSLDPGTNTEAFFGQGTRLTVV.

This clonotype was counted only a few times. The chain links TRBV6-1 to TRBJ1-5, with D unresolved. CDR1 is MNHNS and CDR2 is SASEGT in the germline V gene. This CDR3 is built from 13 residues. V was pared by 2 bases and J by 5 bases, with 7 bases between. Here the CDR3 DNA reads TGTGCCAGCAGTGAATGGCCCCATCAGCCCCAGCATTTT. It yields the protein CASSEWPHQPQHF.

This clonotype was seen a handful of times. CDR3 in DNA: TGTGCCACCAGTGATCTTATTGAGCAGTTCTTC. Its translation: CATSDLIEQFF. The chain has TRBV24-1 and TRBJ2-1, with D uncertain. The CDR3 spans 11 residues. The V gene's germline CDR1 is KGHDR and CDR2 SFDVKD. Trimming pared 3 bases from V and 9 bases from J, leaving 5 bases between.

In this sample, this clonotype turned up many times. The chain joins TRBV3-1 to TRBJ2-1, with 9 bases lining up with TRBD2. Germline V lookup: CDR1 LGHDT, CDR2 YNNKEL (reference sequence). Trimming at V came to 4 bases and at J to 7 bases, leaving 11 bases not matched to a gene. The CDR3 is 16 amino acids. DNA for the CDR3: TGTGCCAGCAGCCCCTCGCGAGCGGGAGGTGGTAATGAGCAGTTCTTC. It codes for CASSPSRAGGGNEQFF.

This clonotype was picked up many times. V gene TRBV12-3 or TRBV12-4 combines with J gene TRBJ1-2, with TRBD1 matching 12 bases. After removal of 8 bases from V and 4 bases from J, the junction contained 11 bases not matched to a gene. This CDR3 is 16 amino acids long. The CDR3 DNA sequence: TGTGCCAGCGCCGGGACAGGGGGCGGTGTTGTCTATGGCTACACCTTC. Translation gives CASAGTGGGVVYGYTF.

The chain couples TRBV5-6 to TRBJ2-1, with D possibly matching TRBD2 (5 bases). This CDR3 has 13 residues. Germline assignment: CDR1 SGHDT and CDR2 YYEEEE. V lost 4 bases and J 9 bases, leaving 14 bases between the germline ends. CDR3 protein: CASSPILGGEQFF. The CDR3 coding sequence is TGTGCCAGCAGCCCGATACTAGGTGGTGAGCAGTTCTTC.

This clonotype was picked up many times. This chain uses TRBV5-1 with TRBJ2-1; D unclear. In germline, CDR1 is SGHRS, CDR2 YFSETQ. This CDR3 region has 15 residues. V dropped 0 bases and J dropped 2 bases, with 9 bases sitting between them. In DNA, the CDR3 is TGCGCCAGCAGCTTGGGCTCCCGCCCCTACAATGAGCAGTTCTTC. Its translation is CASSLGSRPYNEQFF.

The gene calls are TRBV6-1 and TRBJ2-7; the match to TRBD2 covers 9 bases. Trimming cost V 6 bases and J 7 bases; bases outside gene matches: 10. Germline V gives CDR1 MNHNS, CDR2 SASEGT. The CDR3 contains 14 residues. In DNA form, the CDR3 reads TGTGCCAGCAGCCCTATAGCGGGAGTGTGGGAGCAGTACTTC. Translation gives CASSPIAGVWEQYF.